A selection of T cell receptor beta chains follows, all from one sample in a study of T cells in Graves' hyperthyroidism and ophthalmopathy. TCRdb called the multiplex PCR reads again in MiXCR, with one record for every CDR3 protein. The sample contains about 260,000 distinct CDR3 sequences, less than 20% of which appear only once. Sequenced: blood. The origin of the receptors is a woman aged 18 to 35 with Graves' ophthalmopathy. Both conserved end residues are trimmed from each CDR3. Each record gives: CDR3 protein, clone size, V gene. The size field is filled for only some rows; it gives once, few, many or a size class.

CDR3aa: ASSLVSGGSYEQY
abundance: medium-sized
v_gene: TRBV12-3/TRBV12-4

CDR3aa: ASSILESETQY
abundance: .
v_gene: TRBV19

CDR3aa: ASSPGLAGESSYNEQF
abundance: many
v_gene: TRBV4-2

CDR3aa: ASSSTEWVEAF
abundance: many
v_gene: TRBV7-9

CDR3aa: ASSLRGRVEAF
abundance: many
v_gene: TRBV28

CDR3aa: ASSFGTYGDYEQY
abundance: many
v_gene: TRBV28

CDR3aa: SAKPLAGGRETQY
abundance: many
v_gene: TRBV20-1

CDR3aa: ASSLLGAETQY
abundance: many
v_gene: TRBV27

CDR3aa: ASRRPAYNEQF
abundance: .
v_gene: TRBV19

CDR3aa: ASSLSGGYTDTQY
abundance: many
v_gene: TRBV28

CDR3aa: ASSIMTSGSYNEQF
abundance: few
v_gene: TRBV19

CDR3aa: ASTRLAGAGGGNEQF
abundance: many
v_gene: TRBV6-1

CDR3aa: ASSFGPGDYNSPLH
abundance: many
v_gene: TRBV28

CDR3aa: ASSIGTNNNEQF
abundance: few
v_gene: TRBV19

CDR3aa: ASSQAAGKETQY
abundance: many
v_gene: TRBV27

CDR3aa: ASRLAGVTDTQY
abundance: many
v_gene: TRBV5-1

CDR3aa: ASSTRDGPNTEAF
abundance: many
v_gene: TRBV19

CDR3aa: SAKTGGVNEQY
abundance: many
v_gene: TRBV20-1

CDR3aa: ASSERAGGTDTQY
abundance: .
v_gene: TRBV2

CDR3aa: SVCLIGTSGGTSFTDTRY
abundance: .
v_gene: TRBV29-1

CDR3aa: ASSGGTLSSYEQY
abundance: many
v_gene: TRBV6-1

CDR3aa: ASSRPEHPATNEKLF
abundance: many
v_gene: TRBV11-3

CDR3aa: SARDTEAF
abundance: many
v_gene: TRBV20-1

CDR3aa: ASSSPTSGSFNEQY
abundance: .
v_gene: TRBV28

CDR3aa: ASGRTGGAYEQY
abundance: many
v_gene: TRBV27

CDR3aa: ASSDGTDSGNTIY
abundance: .
v_gene: TRBV6-2/TRBV6-3

CDR3aa: ASKWSDEMNTEAF
abundance: .
v_gene: TRBV2

CDR3aa: ASTRGGSTDTQY
abundance: many
v_gene: TRBV28

CDR3aa: ASSEVPGSETQY
abundance: many
v_gene: TRBV2

CDR3aa: ASSYVGGDTEAF
abundance: .
v_gene: TRBV6-2/TRBV6-3

CDR3aa: ASSSRTGVLRGYT
abundance: .
v_gene: TRBV5-8

CDR3aa: ASSPDRWGETQY
abundance: many
v_gene: TRBV4-2

CDR3aa: ASSLPGQGSSYEQY
abundance: .
v_gene: TRBV28

CDR3aa: AWSFKSSYEQY
abundance: many
v_gene: TRBV30

CDR3aa: ASSYSAVQGVEKLF
abundance: many
v_gene: TRBV6-5